A selection of T cell receptor beta chains follows, all from one sample in a study of cytotoxic CD8 clonotypes in ibrutinib-treated CLL. Libraries were prepared by immunoSEQ multiplex PCR; TCRdb keeps only in-frame clonotypes and omits some of them. The data contain 20,000 to 30,000 clones, 55% to 70% of them seen just once; the ten biggest clones take up roughly half. The sequences come from PBMCs, collected at disease progression, from a patient treated with ibrutinib. The receptors shown here come from a human donor with chronic lymphocytic leukemia. Each CDR3 is given with its conserved first and last residue. D genes are given only for firm matches. Clone size is given for some rows only: seen once, a few or many times, or a class if the clone is expanded.

clone size	D gene	V gene	J gene	CDR3 protein	CDR3 DNA
.	.	TRBV5-1	TRBJ1-3	CASRIDAGQGNTIYF	TGCGCCAGCAGGATCGACGCAGGGCAAGGAAACACCATATATTTT
.	TRBD2	TRBV4-3	TRBJ2-5	CASSQVMASGEPYQETQYF	TGCGCCAGCAGCCAAGTTATGGCTAGCGGGGAGCCGTACCAAGAGACCCAGTACTTC
.	TRBD1	TRBV2	TRBJ1-3	CASSLQGAGNTIYF	TGTGCCAGCAGTTTACAGGGGGCTGGAAACACCATATATTTT
few	.	TRBV27	TRBJ2-7	CASSPGAGSGTEQYF	TGTGCCAGCAGCCCCGGGGCAGGATCCGGCACCGAGCAGTACTTC
.	TRBD1	TRBV13	TRBJ1-3	CASSIQGQPIYF	TGTGCCAGCAGCATTCAGGGACAGCCCATATATTTT
.	TRBD1	TRBV12-5	TRBJ1-1	CASGLQGDTEAFF	TGTGCTAGTGGTTTACAGGGGGACACTGAAGCTTTCTTT
.	TRBD1	TRBV6-6	TRBJ2-5	CASRNPGTGETQYF	TGTGCCAGCAGAAACCCCGGGACAGGCGAGACCCAGTACTTC
.	TRBD1	TRBV19	TRBJ1-2	CASSNRGQGINYGYTF	TGTGCCAGTAGTAACCGAGGACAGGGGATAAACTATGGCTACACCTTC
few	TRBD1	TRBV6-5	TRBJ2-1	CASSGAGTGEFF	TGTGCCAGCAGTGGAGCCGGGACAGGGGAGTTCTTC
.	.	TRBV6-5	TRBJ2-2	CASSRTVRGELFF	TGTGCCAGCAGTCGGACGGTACGCGGGGAGCTGTTTTTT
few	.	TRBV4-3	TRBJ1-6	CASSPEVTLISPLHF	TGCGCCAGCAGCCCAGAGGTGACCCTGATTTCACCCCTCCACTTT
.	.	TRBV18	TRBJ1-1	CASSPQGGTEAFF	TGTGCCAGCTCACCACAGGGAGGGACTGAAGCTTTCTTT
.	.	TRBV25-1	TRBJ1-4	CASSESTGRNEKLFF	TGTGCCAGCAGTGAATCCACAGGACGAAATGAAAAACTGTTTTTT
.	TRBD1	TRBV19	TRBJ1-5	CASSSDRGSNQPQHF	TGTGCCAGTAGTTCAGACAGGGGGAGCAATCAGCCCCAGCATTTT
.	TRBD2	TRBV27	TRBJ2-7	CASGGEAPTYEQYF	TGTGCCAGCGGGGGGGAGGCACCCACCTACGAGCAGTACTTC
.	TRBD1	TRBV19	TRBJ2-7	CASSTYRGPTYEQYF	TGTGCCAGTAGTACTTACAGGGGGCCTACCTACGAGCAGTACTTC
.	.	TRBV7-9	TRBJ1-4	CASSSTPGLPTNEKLFF	TGTGCCAGCAGCTCCACCCCTGGCCTGCCAACTAATGAAAAACTGTTTTTT
.	.	TRBV15	TRBJ2-5	CATSRFRQNQETQYF	TGTGCCACCAGCAGATTTAGACAGAACCAAGAGACCCAGTACTTC
.	.	TRBV18	TRBJ2-5	CASSPQSSLLSQETQYF	TGTGCCAGCTCACCACAATCTAGTCTCCTTAGCCAAGAGACCCAGTACTTC
.	.	TRBV5-1	TRBJ1-1	CASSSDVLRGNTEAFF	TGCGCCAGCAGCTCCGACGTCCTTAGGGGGAACACTGAAGCTTTCTTT
.	TRBD2	TRBV29-1	TRBJ2-1	CSVPMRLAGNNEQFF	TGCAGCGTCCCCATGCGGCTAGCGGGGAACAATGAGCAGTTCTTC
.	TRBD2	TRBV7-8	TRBJ2-1	CASSSSGGASEQFF	TGTGCCAGCAGTTCTAGCGGGGGGGCCAGTGAGCAGTTCTTC
.	.	TRBV21-1	TRBJ1-5	CASSKEVEGGRSNQPQHF	TGTGCCAGCAGCAAAGAAGTGGAAGGGGGCCGGAGCAATCAGCCCCAGCATTTT
.	.	TRBV6-5	TRBJ1-2	CASSYSTQGLDPGYTF	TGTGCCAGCAGTTACTCGACTCAGGGATTGGATCCTGGCTACACCTTC
.	TRBD1	TRBV4-1	TRBJ2-1	CASSHPGQYNEQFF	TGCGCCAGCAGCCACCCGGGACAGTACAATGAGCAGTTCTTC
.	TRBD1	TRBV13	TRBJ2-5	CASSLAGTGGETQYF	TGTGCCAGCAGCTTAGCCGGGACAGGGGGTGAGACCCAGTACTTC
few	.	TRBV7-3	TRBJ1-2	CASSPGGESNYGYTF	TGTGCCAGCAGCCCCGGGGGGGAGAGTAACTATGGCTACACCTTC
.	TRBD1	TRBV7-8	TRBJ2-7	CASSPGTGGPYEQYF	TGTGCCAGCAGCCCCGGGACAGGGGGGCCCTACGAGCAGTACTTC
few	TRBD1	TRBV5-4	TRBJ1-4	CASSQGQEVEKLFF	TGTGCCAGCAGCCAGGGACAGGAGGTGGAAAAACTGTTTTTT
.	.	TRBV7-9	TRBJ1-2	CASSYSGDVVYGYTF	TGTGCCAGCAGTTATTCGGGCGACGTCGTCTATGGCTACACCTTC
.	.	TRBV23-1	TRBJ1-3	CASSQTGLRVWGNTIYF	TGCGCCAGCAGTCAAACGGGACTTCGGGTCTGGGGAAACACCATATATTTT
.	.	TRBV11-1	TRBJ2-7	CASSFGGYEQYF	TGTGCCAGCAGCTTCGGGGGCTACGAGCAGTACTTC
once	.	TRBV2	TRBJ2-7	CAIGSGQIGGEQYF	TGTGCCATTGGATCCGGGCAAATAGGGGGGGAGCAGTACTTC
.	TRBD1	TRBV27	TRBJ1-2	CASSPTGTEYGYTF	TGTGCCAGCAGTCCCACCGGGACAGAGTATGGCTACACCTTC
.	.	TRBV2	TRBJ1-1	CASSVLGTVAEAFF	TGTGCCAGCAGTGTCCTTGGGACCGTGGCTGAAGCTTTCTTT
.	.	TRBV4-3	TRBJ2-3	CASSQAGRGTDTQYF	TGCGCCAGCAGCCAAGCAGGAAGAGGGACAGATACGCAGTATTTT
.	.	TRBV6-5	TRBJ2-2	CASSYSNPGELFF	TGTGCCAGCAGTTACTCCAACCCCGGGGAGCTGTTTTTT
.	.	TRBV6-6	TRBJ1-5	CASSYSRGGNQPQHF	TGTGCCAGCAGTTACTCGAGAGGGGGCAATCAGCCCCAGCATTTT
.	.	TRBV5-1	TRBJ2-3	CASSRGRERTDTQYF	TGCGCCAGCAGCCGCGGACGGGAACGCACAGATACGCAGTATTTT
few	.	TRBV5-4	TRBJ2-7	CASSPGPLGEQYF	TGTGCCAGCAGCCCGGGTCCTCTCGGGGAGCAGTACTTC
.	TRBD2	TRBV5-1	TRBJ2-3	CASSLSRRGAPPDTQYF	TGCGCCAGCAGCTTGAGTAGGCGGGGGGCCCCCCCAGATACGCAGTATTTT
.	.	TRBV19	TRBJ2-1	CASSWGLYNEQFF	TGTGCCAGTAGTTGGGGTTTATACAATGAGCAGTTCTTC
.	TRBD1	TRBV18	TRBJ2-7	CASSALGTGGTEEQYF	TGTGCCAGCTCCGCATTGGGGACAGGGGGGACCGAGGAGCAGTACTTC
.	.	TRBV18	TRBJ1-1	CASLGGTEAFF	TGTGCCAGCTTGGGGGGCACTGAAGCTTTCTTT